A single sample gave rise to the 11 T cell receptor beta chains below, sequenced in a study of T cell responses to AZD1222 COVID-19 vaccine. Some clones are missing from TCRdb's copy, which holds only in-frame ones; the method was immunoSEQ multiplex PCR. The sample gives tens of thousands of clones, 80% to 90% of which show up once; 10% is in the top ten. Material: peripheral blood, obtained 28 days after the second AZD1222 dose. The source of these receptors is an adult who received the AZD1222 COVID-19 vaccine.

The chain joins TRBV7-8 to TRBJ2-7, with 7 bases that match TRBD2. V trimming: 5 bases; J trimming: 2 bases; junction bases outside the gene matches: 12. The germline CDR1 and CDR2 sequences are SGHVS and FQNEAQ. CDR3 size: 16 residues. CDR3 amino acids: CASSLQTSYAPYEQYF. For the CDR3, the DNA is TGTGCCAGCAGCCTACAGACTAGCTATGCCCCCTACGAGCAGTACTTC.

The genes are TRBV5-1 and TRBJ1-1; 7 bases match TRBD1. The CDR3 consists of 13 residues. V trimming: 2 bases; J trimming: 5 bases; junction bases outside the gene matches: 3. Germline V lookup: CDR1 SGHRS, CDR2 YFSETQ. The CDR3, as DNA: TGCGCCAGCAGCTTACAGGGGAGGACTGAAGCTTTCTTT. Protein: CASSLQGRTEAFF.

The chain joins TRBV12-3 or TRBV12-4 to TRBJ1-2, with a possible D match to TRBD1 (5 bases). The CDR3 totals 13 residues. The V end was cut by 2 bases, the J end by 5 bases, with 9 bases between. In DNA form, the CDR3 reads TGTGCCAGCAGTTTAATGACAGAATATGGCTACACCTTC. It encodes CASSLMTEYGYTF.

V and J are TRBV7-6 and TRBJ1-1; D unclear. Per germline, CDR1 SGHVS and CDR2 FNYEAQ. The CDR3 runs 13 residues. The V end lost 1 base, the J end lost 4 bases, and 7 bases lay between the germline ends. The CDR3 loop reads CASSLGTGTEAFF. The CDR3 region has the DNA TGTGCCAGCAGCTTAGGGACGGGCACTGAAGCTTTCTTT.

This chain connects TRBV15 to TRBJ2-7; D is uncertain. The germline gives CDR1 LNHNV, CDR2 YYDKDF (reference sequence). Trimming left V 1 base short and J 2 bases short, with 9 bases between. CDR3 length: 14 amino acids. As DNA, the CDR3 is TGTGCCACCAGCAGAGTGCAAGGGCCCTACGAGCAGTACTTC. Protein product: CATSRVQGPYEQYF.

CDR3 coding DNA: TGTGCCAGTACCCCAACCGGACAGGTTAACATTCAGTACTTC. Protein: CASTPTGQVNIQYF. The chain has TRBV6-5 and TRBJ2-4; 7 bases map to TRBD1. V lost 9 bases, J lost 7 bases, and 12 bases stayed unmatched. The length of the CDR3 is 14 residues. The germline gives CDR1 MNHEY, CDR2 SVGAGI.

The rearrangement links TRBV5-1 to TRBJ1-5, with a weak D call TRBD1 (6 bases). Trimming stripped 4 bases from V and 2 bases from J, with 13 bases between. Germline CDR1 is SGHRS and CDR2 is YFSETQ. CDR3 length equals 15 residues. CDR3 nucleotide sequence: TGCGCCAGCAGCACCGAGGGGGGTGGCAATCAGCCCCAGCATTTT. Translated, it gives CASSTEGGGNQPQHF.

This clone was found many times. The V and J genes are TRBV27 and TRBJ1-6, with D possibly matching TRBD1 (5 bases). V dropped 4 bases and J dropped 15 bases, with 10 bases sitting between them. The CDR3 extends over 11 amino acids. In germline, CDR1 is MNHEY, CDR2 SMNVEV (reference sequence). The CDR3 here is CASSWQGLLHF. The CDR3 region has the DNA TGTGCCAGCAGTTGGCAGGGCCTCCTCCACTTT.

The chain combines TRBV6-5 with TRBJ2-7, with D possibly TRBD2 on 5 matching bases. Deletions cut 4 bases from V and 6 bases from J, with 19 bases between. CDR1 and CDR2 (germline): MNHEY, SVGAGI. The CDR3 has 15 residues. The CDR3 region has the DNA TGTGCCAGCAGTTCGTCGGACGGACTGATCTCCGAGCAGTACTTC. It yields the protein CASSSSDGLISEQYF.

The chain employs TRBV3-1 (or the pseudogene TRBV3-2) and TRBJ2-2, with D hard to call. The CDR3 is 14 residues long. Trimming removed 0 bases from V and 5 bases from J, with 7 bases in between. Germline V gene data show CDR1 as LGHDT and CDR2 as YNNKEL (reference sequence). CDR3: CASSQDGQTGELFF. The CDR3 nucleotides read TGTGCCAGCAGCCAAGATGGGCAGACCGGGGAGCTGTTTTTT.

This sequence joins TRBV28 and TRBJ2-7, with 10 bases that match TRBD1. This CDR3 has 12 amino acids. With V trimmed by 5 bases and J by 12 bases, 7 bases remained unmatched. The V gene's germline CDR1 is MDHEN and CDR2 SYDVKM. CDR3 sequence (DNA): TGTGCCAGCAGTGAGGGACAGGGGAATCCGTACTTC. Encoded protein: CASSEGQGNPYF.